The rows below give T cell receptor beta chains drawn from one sample of a study of blood T cell repertoires in COVID-19. Here immunoSEQ multiplex PCR was the method, and the copy in TCRdb shows in-frame clones only, minus some. The repertoire holds roughly 68,000 clones, with more than 75% as singletons. The sample taken for sequencing was peripheral blood. The source of these receptors is a man aged 45-65 years with active COVID-19. Each CDR3 is given with its conserved first and last residue. Each record gives: D gene, J gene, CDR3 length, V gene, clone size, CDR3 protein, CDR3 DNA. The D gene is left open where the match is weak. Only part of the rows carry a size: once, few, many, or a class if the clone is expanded.

D gene: TRBD2
J gene: TRBJ2-7
CDR3 length: 16
V gene: TRBV2
clone size: .
CDR3 protein: CASREGLSESSYEQYF
CDR3 DNA: TGTGCCAGCAGGGAGGGACTATCGGAGAGCTCCTACGAGCAGTACTTC

D gene: TRBD1
J gene: TRBJ1-2
CDR3 length: 16
V gene: TRBV28
clone size: .
CDR3 protein: CASSYPGGQGGGGYTF
CDR3 DNA: TGTGCCAGCAGCTACCCCGGGGGACAGGGGGGAGGTGGCTACACCTTC

D gene: TRBD1
J gene: TRBJ1-4
CDR3 length: 15
V gene: TRBV2
clone size: .
CDR3 protein: CASSGDRGRNEKLFF
CDR3 DNA: TGTGCCAGCAGTGGGGACAGGGGGCGTAATGAAAAACTGTTTTTT

D gene: .
J gene: TRBJ1-2
CDR3 length: 13
V gene: TRBV7-2
clone size: .
CDR3 protein: CASSPQGDYGYTF
CDR3 DNA: TGTGCCAGCAGCCCTCAGGGCGACTATGGCTACACCTTC

D gene: TRBD1
J gene: TRBJ2-4
CDR3 length: 16
V gene: TRBV6-5
clone size: .
CDR3 protein: CASSYTEGAAKNIQYF
CDR3 DNA: TGTGCCAGCAGTTACACTGAGGGGGCTGCCAAAAACATTCAGTACTTC

D gene: .
J gene: TRBJ2-5
CDR3 length: 14
V gene: TRBV6-6
clone size: .
CDR3 protein: CASSGGGDQETQYF
CDR3 DNA: TGTGCCAGCAGCGGAGGGGGGGATCAAGAGACCCAGTACTTC

D gene: TRBD2
J gene: TRBJ2-2
CDR3 length: 16
V gene: TRBV28
clone size: once
CDR3 protein: CASSSSASGSEGELFF
CDR3 DNA: TGTGCCAGCAGTTCGTCGGCTAGCGGGAGTGAGGGGGAGCTGTTTTTT

D gene: TRBD2
J gene: TRBJ2-3
CDR3 length: 14
V gene: TRBV6-5
clone size: .
CDR3 protein: CASSYAGGGRTQYF
CDR3 DNA: TGTGCCAGCAGTTACGCGGGAGGGGGGCGGACGCAGTATTTT

D gene: TRBD1
J gene: TRBJ2-7
CDR3 length: 15
V gene: TRBV11-2
clone size: .
CDR3 protein: CASSLAGTGNYEQYF
CDR3 DNA: TGTGCCAGCAGCTTGGCCGGGACAGGGAACTACGAGCAGTACTTC

D gene: TRBD1
J gene: TRBJ1-2
CDR3 length: 17
V gene: TRBV18
clone size: few
CDR3 protein: CASSLRQGGHSNYGYTF
CDR3 DNA: TGTGCCAGCTCACTGCGACAGGGGGGACACTCTAACTATGGCTACACCTTC

D gene: .
J gene: TRBJ1-6
CDR3 length: 13
V gene: TRBV7-9
clone size: few
CDR3 protein: CASSYMEGAPLHF
CDR3 DNA: TGTGCCAGCAGCTATATGGAAGGGGCACCCCTCCACTTT

D gene: TRBD1
J gene: TRBJ2-7
CDR3 length: 20
V gene: TRBV28
clone size: .
CDR3 protein: CASSFLLGQGAKVISYEQYF
CDR3 DNA: TGTGCCAGCAGTTTTCTATTGGGACAGGGGGCGAAGGTAATCTCCTACGAGCAGTACTTC

D gene: .
J gene: TRBJ1-2
CDR3 length: 15
V gene: TRBV13
clone size: .
CDR3 protein: CASSLGQGRGRGYTF
CDR3 DNA: TGTGCCAGCAGCTTAGGGCAGGGGCGCGGGCGCGGCTACACCTTC

D gene: .
J gene: TRBJ1-1
CDR3 length: 16
V gene: TRBV4-3
clone size: .
CDR3 protein: CASSQNLWGEYSEAFF
CDR3 DNA: TGCGCCAGCAGCCAAAACCTCTGGGGAGAATATTCTGAAGCTTTCTTT

D gene: TRBD1
J gene: TRBJ1-2
CDR3 length: 16
V gene: TRBV7-3
clone size: .
CDR3 protein: CASSSRPWGTGDGYTF
CDR3 DNA: TGTGCCAGCAGCTCGCGGCCGTGGGGGACAGGCGATGGCTACACCTTC

D gene: TRBD2
J gene: TRBJ2-2
CDR3 length: 18
V gene: TRBV7-2
clone size: few
CDR3 protein: CASSGRFGGGRATGELFF
CDR3 DNA: TGTGCCAGCAGCGGCCGATTTGGAGGCGGGAGGGCCACCGGGGAGCTGTTTTTT

D gene: .
J gene: TRBJ1-6
CDR3 length: 15
V gene: TRBV6-5
clone size: .
CDR3 protein: CASRPRSSYNSPLHF
CDR3 DNA: TGTGCCAGCAGACCGCGTAGCTCCTATAATTCACCCCTCCACTTT

D gene: .
J gene: TRBJ2-7
CDR3 length: 13
V gene: TRBV6-6
clone size: .
CDR3 protein: CASRLGLASEQYF
CDR3 DNA: TGTGCCAGCAGACTAGGACTGGCGAGTGAGCAGTACTTC

D gene: TRBD1
J gene: TRBJ2-4
CDR3 length: 17
V gene: TRBV7-3
clone size: .
CDR3 protein: CASSSRPGDRASNIQYF
CDR3 DNA: TGTGCCAGCAGCTCAAGGCCCGGGGACAGGGCGTCGAACATTCAGTACTTC

D gene: TRBD1
J gene: TRBJ2-5
CDR3 length: 16
V gene: TRBV9
clone size: .
CDR3 protein: CASSLTGVPYRETQYF
CDR3 DNA: TGTGCCAGCAGCCTAACAGGGGTCCCGTACCGAGAGACCCAGTACTTC

D gene: TRBD1
J gene: TRBJ2-2
CDR3 length: 15
V gene: TRBV7-7
clone size: .
CDR3 protein: CASSLQPGGTGELFF
CDR3 DNA: TGTGCTAGCAGCTTACAACCAGGGGGCACCGGGGAGCTGTTTTTT

D gene: .
J gene: TRBJ2-2
CDR3 length: 14
V gene: TRBV18
clone size: .
CDR3 protein: CASSTGLDTGELFF
CDR3 DNA: TGTGCCAGCTCCACGGGATTAGACACCGGGGAGCTGTTTTTT

D gene: TRBD2
J gene: TRBJ2-2
CDR3 length: 14
V gene: TRBV6-5
clone size: once
CDR3 protein: CASRASGRTGELFF
CDR3 DNA: TGTGCCAGCAGGGCTAGCGGGCGCACCGGGGAGCTGTTTTTT

D gene: TRBD1
J gene: TRBJ2-3
CDR3 length: 14
V gene: TRBV4-1
clone size: .
CDR3 protein: CASRTGDLTDTQYF
CDR3 DNA: TGCGCCAGCCGAACAGGGGATCTCACAGATACGCAGTATTTT

D gene: .
J gene: TRBJ1-2
CDR3 length: 13
V gene: TRBV7-9
clone size: .
CDR3 protein: CASSFRGFYGYTF
CDR3 DNA: TGTGCCAGCAGCTTCAGGGGCTTCTATGGCTACACCTTC

D gene: .
J gene: TRBJ1-5
CDR3 length: 15
V gene: TRBV5-1
clone size: .
CDR3 protein: CASSLGQASNQPQHF
CDR3 DNA: TGCGCCAGCAGCTTGGGACAGGCGAGCAATCAGCCCCAGCATTTT

D gene: .
J gene: TRBJ1-5
CDR3 length: 15
V gene: TRBV6-4
clone size: .
CDR3 protein: CASNFSTPTDQPQHF
CDR3 DNA: TGTGCCAGCAACTTTTCGACACCTACTGATCAGCCCCAGCATTTT

D gene: TRBD1
J gene: TRBJ2-5
CDR3 length: 14
V gene: TRBV5-1
clone size: .
CDR3 protein: CASSSYRGTETQYF
CDR3 DNA: TGCGCCAGCAGCTCCTACAGGGGAACTGAGACCCAGTACTTC

D gene: .
J gene: TRBJ1-1
CDR3 length: 16
V gene: TRBV28
clone size: .
CDR3 protein: CASSGGGRAMNTEAFF
CDR3 DNA: TGTGCCAGCAGTGGGGGAGGTAGGGCGATGAACACTGAAGCTTTCTTT

D gene: .
J gene: TRBJ2-1
CDR3 length: 16
V gene: TRBV29-1
clone size: .
CDR3 protein: CSVGGVDRTPYNEQFF
CDR3 DNA: TGCAGCGTTGGGGGTGTAGACAGGACGCCCTACAATGAGCAGTTCTTC

D gene: TRBD2
J gene: TRBJ2-1
CDR3 length: 15
V gene: TRBV7-3
clone size: .
CDR3 protein: CASRTSGRPYNEQFF
CDR3 DNA: TGTGCCAGCAGGACCAGCGGGAGGCCCTACAATGAGCAGTTCTTC

D gene: TRBD1
J gene: TRBJ2-1
CDR3 length: 14
V gene: TRBV5-1
clone size: .
CDR3 protein: CASSIGQGSNEQFF
CDR3 DNA: TGCGCCAGCAGCATCGGACAGGGGAGCAATGAGCAGTTCTTC

D gene: .
J gene: TRBJ1-3
CDR3 length: 16
V gene: TRBV7-9
clone size: .
CDR3 protein: CASSLDTPSRGNTIYF
CDR3 DNA: TGTGCCAGCAGCTTAGATACTCCCTCTCGGGGAAACACCATATATTTT

D gene: .
J gene: TRBJ2-7
CDR3 length: 14
V gene: TRBV28
clone size: few
CDR3 protein: CASRPGQLPYEQYF
CDR3 DNA: TGTGCCAGCAGACCTGGACAGCTACCCTACGAGCAGTACTTC

D gene: .
J gene: TRBJ2-3
CDR3 length: 17
V gene: TRBV14
clone size: .
CDR3 protein: CASSQGWISGSTDTQYF
CDR3 DNA: TGTGCCAGCAGCCAAGGTTGGATTAGCGGAAGCACAGATACGCAGTATTTT

D gene: TRBD1
J gene: TRBJ1-2
CDR3 length: 15
V gene: TRBV5-8
clone size: .
CDR3 protein: CASSLGQGANYGYTF
CDR3 DNA: TGTGCCAGCAGCTTGGGACAGGGGGCGAACTATGGCTACACCTTC

D gene: .
J gene: TRBJ2-7
CDR3 length: 14
V gene: TRBV5-1
clone size: .
CDR3 protein: CASSLGQGPYEQYF
CDR3 DNA: TGCGCCAGCAGCTTAGGGCAGGGTCCCTACGAGCAGTACTTC

D gene: TRBD1
J gene: TRBJ1-5
CDR3 length: 16
V gene: TRBV19
clone size: .
CDR3 protein: CASSAQGQGLGQPQHF
CDR3 DNA: TGTGCCAGTAGTGCACAAGGACAGGGGCTGGGTCAGCCCCAGCATTTT

D gene: TRBD1
J gene: TRBJ2-1
CDR3 length: 13
V gene: TRBV29-1
clone size: once
CDR3 protein: CSVGDRTYNEQFF
CDR3 DNA: TGCAGCGTTGGGGACAGGACGTACAATGAGCAGTTCTTC

D gene: TRBD1
J gene: TRBJ2-2
CDR3 length: 15
V gene: TRBV11-3
clone size: .
CDR3 protein: CASSPRTGPAGELFF
CDR3 DNA: TGTGCCAGCAGCCCCCGGACAGGGCCTGCCGGGGAGCTGTTTTTT

D gene: TRBD2
J gene: TRBJ2-3
CDR3 length: 14
V gene: TRBV5-1
clone size: .
CDR3 protein: CASSWPAGADTQYF
CDR3 DNA: TGCGCCAGCAGCTGGCCAGCGGGAGCAGATACGCAGTATTTT

D gene: .
J gene: TRBJ2-7
CDR3 length: 12
V gene: TRBV2
clone size: .
CDR3 protein: CASSRDSGEQYF
CDR3 DNA: TGTGCCAGCAGCCGAGACTCGGGCGAGCAGTACTTC

D gene: TRBD2
J gene: TRBJ2-7
CDR3 length: 14
V gene: TRBV5-1
clone size: .
CDR3 protein: CASTDLVGGYEQYF
CDR3 DNA: TGCGCCAGCACTGATCTAGTGGGAGGGTACGAGCAGTACTTC

D gene: .
J gene: TRBJ1-6
CDR3 length: 13
V gene: TRBV2
clone size: .
CDR3 protein: CASSVIQGSPLHF
CDR3 DNA: TGTGCCAGCAGTGTTATACAGGGTTCACCCCTCCACTTT